The 9 T cell receptor beta chains reported below all come from one sample, sequenced in a study of blood T cell repertoires in COVID-19. Clones were read by immunoSEQ multiplex PCR, and TCRdb kept only the in-frame ones, dropping some. The sample consists of 140,000 to 150,000 clones, 88% of them appearing once. Sequences were obtained from peripheral blood. These receptors originate from a woman aged 50 to 60 with acute or convalescent COVID-19.

This clone was recorded once. The genes are TRBV9 and TRBJ2-7; 7 bases are a match to TRBD1. Trimming at V came to 2 bases and at J to 4 bases, leaving 12 bases not matched to a gene. The CDR3 runs 16 residues. The germline V gene encodes CDR1 SGDLS and CDR2 YYNGEE. The CDR3 DNA follows: TGTGCCAGCAGCGTTTTGGCCGGGACAGCACTATACGAGCAGTACTTC. As protein: CASSVLAGTALYEQYF.

This clone was counted between two and nine times. The same CDR3 arises from other DNA sequences in this sample as well. The CDR3 bases are TGTGCCAGCAGCTCGCAGGGGGCGGATGGCTACACCTTC. This encodes CASSSQGADGYTF. The rearrangement joins TRBV7-9 to TRBJ1-2; the match to TRBD1 covers 8 bases. This CDR3 is built from 13 residues. CDR1 is SEHNR and CDR2 is FQNEAQ in the germline V gene (reference sequence). The ends lost 4 bases at V and 6 bases at J; junction bases unmatched: 4.

The V and J genes are TRBV2 and TRBJ2-4; the match to TRBD2 covers 7 bases. The J segment lost 4 bases and the V segment lost 1 base, leaving 4 bases of the junction unmatched. The CDR3 loop spans 15 amino acids. Germline lookup yields CDR1 SNHLY and CDR2 FYNNEI. CDR3 nucleotides: TGTGCCAGCAGTGAAGTGGGAGGGCTAAAAAACATTCAGTACTTC. It encodes CASSEVGGLKNIQYF.

The J gene is TRBJ2-7, the V gene TRBV9; 7 nucleotides match TRBD1. Unmatched junction bases numbered 3, after V lost 0 bases and J lost 6 bases. This CDR3 comprises 13 residues. Germline V gene sequence: CDR1 SGDLS, CDR2 YYNGEE. Here the CDR3 reads CASSVATGSEQYF. CDR3 DNA: TGTGCCAGCAGCGTAGCGACAGGGTCCGAGCAGTACTTC.

The rearrangement joins TRBV5-6 to TRBJ2-2; perhaps TRBD1 as D (5 bases). With 4 bases removed from V and 7 bases from J, the gap between germline ends came to 11 bases. The CDR3 loop spans 13 amino acids. CDR1 is SGHDT and CDR2 is YYEEEE in the germline V gene. The CDR3 here is CASSATRGGELFF. CDR3 bases: TGTGCCAGCAGCGCCACAAGGGGCGGGGAGCTGTTTTTT.

The V gene is TRBV2, the J gene TRBJ1-2; D gene ambiguous. CDR1 SNHLY and CDR2 FYNNEI come from the germline V gene. The V end was cut by 6 bases, the J end by 2 bases, with 7 bases between. CDR3 length: 12 amino acids. Here the CDR3 DNA reads TGTGCCAGCAGGGAGGGAAACTATGGCTACACCTTC. This gives the protein CASREGNYGYTF.

The chain couples TRBV4-1 to TRBJ2-3, with 7 bases aligning to TRBD1. V was pared by 0 bases and J by 2 bases, with 8 bases of the junction left unmatched. Germline assignment: CDR1 MGHRA and CDR2 YSYEKL. This CDR3 is built from 17 residues. The CDR3 loop reads CASSQDPRTGDTDTQYF. CDR3 sequence (DNA): TGCGCCAGCAGCCAAGATCCCCGGACAGGAGACACAGATACGCAGTATTTT.

The rearrangement joins TRBV7-6 to TRBJ2-7, with unresolved D. The CDR3 contains 11 residues. Trimming cost V 8 bases and J 2 bases, with 7 bases left between them. The V gene's germline CDR1 is SGHVS and CDR2 FNYEAQ. The CDR3 DNA follows: TGTGCCAGCGGTACTCCCTACGAGCAGTACTTC. Its protein product is CASGTPYEQYF.

The chain employs TRBV18 and TRBJ1-6, with D maybe TRBD1 (5 bases). V was cut by 2 bases and J by 9 bases, with 17 bases left in between. Germline V CDR1 and CDR2: KGHSH, LQKENI. This CDR3 contains 16 residues. The CDR3 DNA reads as TGTGCCAGCTCACCAGTTTCAGGGCTGCGGGGTTCACCCCTCCACTTT. Its translation: CASSPVSGLRGSPLHF. The full variable domain, rest sourced from reference TRBV18 and TRBJ1-6, is NAGVMQNPRHLVRRRGQEARLRCSPMKGHSHVYWYRQLPEEGLKFMVYLQKENIIDESGMPKERFSAEFPKEGPSILRIQQVVRGDSAAYFCASSPVSGLRGSPLHFGNGTRLTVT.